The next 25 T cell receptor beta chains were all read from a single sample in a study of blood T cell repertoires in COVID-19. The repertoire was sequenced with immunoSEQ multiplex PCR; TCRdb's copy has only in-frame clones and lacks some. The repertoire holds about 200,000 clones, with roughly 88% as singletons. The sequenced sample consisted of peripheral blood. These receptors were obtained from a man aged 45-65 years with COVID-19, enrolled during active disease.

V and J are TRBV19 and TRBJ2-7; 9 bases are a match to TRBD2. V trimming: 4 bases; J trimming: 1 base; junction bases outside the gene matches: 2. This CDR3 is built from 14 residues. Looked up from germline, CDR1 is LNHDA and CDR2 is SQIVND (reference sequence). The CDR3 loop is CASSTSGDSYEQYF. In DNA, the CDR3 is TGTGCCAGTAGTACTAGCGGGGATTCCTACGAGCAGTACTTC.

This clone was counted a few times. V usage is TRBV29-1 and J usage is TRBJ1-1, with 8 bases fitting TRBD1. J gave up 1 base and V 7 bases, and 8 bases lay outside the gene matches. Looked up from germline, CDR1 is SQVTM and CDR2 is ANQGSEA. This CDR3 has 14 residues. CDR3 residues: CSAGTGQGNTEAFF. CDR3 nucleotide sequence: TGCAGCGCCGGGACAGGCCAGGGGAACACTGAAGCTTTCTTT.

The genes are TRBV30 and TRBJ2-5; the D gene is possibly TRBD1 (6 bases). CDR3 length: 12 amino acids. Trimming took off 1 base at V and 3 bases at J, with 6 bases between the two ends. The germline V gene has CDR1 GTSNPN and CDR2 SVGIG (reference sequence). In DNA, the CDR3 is TGTGCCTGGAGTGGGGACAAAGAGACCCAGTACTTC. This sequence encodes CAWSGDKETQYF.

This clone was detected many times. The CDR3 is CASSMTGVDEQYF. CDR3 DNA sequence: TGTGCCAGTAGTATGACAGGGGTAGACGAGCAGTACTTC. The chain links TRBV19 to TRBJ2-7; TRBD1 matches at 8 bases. V lost 3 bases and J lost 5; bases outside the gene matches: 3. CDR1 is LNHDA and CDR2 is SQIVND in the germline V gene (reference sequence). The CDR3 runs 13 residues.

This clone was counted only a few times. The CDR3 nucleotides are TGCGCCAGCAGCCAAGAGGGTCAGGGGACGGCCAATGAGCAGTTCTTC. It specifies CASSQEGQGTANEQFF. The V and J genes are TRBV4-3 and TRBJ2-1; perhaps TRBD1 as D (6 bases). The CDR3 has 16 residues. V gave up 0 bases and J gave up 6 bases, with 15 bases separating them. The germline V gene encodes CDR1 LGHNA and CDR2 YSLEER.

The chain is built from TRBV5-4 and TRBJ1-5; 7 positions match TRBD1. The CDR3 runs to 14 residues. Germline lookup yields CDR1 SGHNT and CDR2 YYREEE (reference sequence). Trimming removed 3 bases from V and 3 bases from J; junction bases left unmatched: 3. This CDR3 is CASSSQGVNQPQHF. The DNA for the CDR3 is TGTGCCAGCAGCTCCCAGGGGGTCAATCAGCCCCAGCATTTT.

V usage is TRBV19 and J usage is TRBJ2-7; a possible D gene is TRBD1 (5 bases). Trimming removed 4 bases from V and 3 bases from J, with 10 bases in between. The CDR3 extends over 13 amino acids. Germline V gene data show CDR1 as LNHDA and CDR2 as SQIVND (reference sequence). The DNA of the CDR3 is TGTGCCAGTAGTACAGGGATCTTCTACGAGCAGTACTTC. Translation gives CASSTGIFYEQYF.

CDR3 residues: CASSQDIDSLNEKLFF. In DNA form, the CDR3 reads TGTGCCAGCAGCCAAGATATCGACAGCCTTAATGAAAAACTGTTTTTT. The genes are TRBV4-2 and TRBJ1-4; maybe TRBD1 (5 bases). Trimming took off 0 bases at V and 4 bases at J, with 12 bases between the two ends. Germline CDR1 is LGHNA and CDR2 is YNFKEQ. CDR3 length: 16 amino acids.

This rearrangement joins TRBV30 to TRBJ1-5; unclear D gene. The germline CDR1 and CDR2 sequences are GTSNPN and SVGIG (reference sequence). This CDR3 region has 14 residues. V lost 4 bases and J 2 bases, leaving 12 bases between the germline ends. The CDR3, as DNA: TGTGCCTGGAATCCTGCAGGTGGCAATCAGCCCCAGCATTTT. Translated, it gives CAWNPAGGNQPQHF.

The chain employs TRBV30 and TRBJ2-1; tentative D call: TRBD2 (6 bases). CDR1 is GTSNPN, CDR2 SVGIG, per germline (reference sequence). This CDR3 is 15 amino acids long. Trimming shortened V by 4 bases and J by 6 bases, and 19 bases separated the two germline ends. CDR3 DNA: TGTGCCTGGACCTTTTTCGCGGGGAGTCCCAATGAGCAGTTCTTC. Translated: CAWTFFAGSPNEQFF.

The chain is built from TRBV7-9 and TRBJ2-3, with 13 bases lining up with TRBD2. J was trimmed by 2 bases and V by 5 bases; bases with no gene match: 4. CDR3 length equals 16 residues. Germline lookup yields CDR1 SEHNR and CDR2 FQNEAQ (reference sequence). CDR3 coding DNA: TGTGCCAGCAGCCCAGGACTAGCGGGGGACACAGATACGCAGTATTTT. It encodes CASSPGLAGDTDTQYF.

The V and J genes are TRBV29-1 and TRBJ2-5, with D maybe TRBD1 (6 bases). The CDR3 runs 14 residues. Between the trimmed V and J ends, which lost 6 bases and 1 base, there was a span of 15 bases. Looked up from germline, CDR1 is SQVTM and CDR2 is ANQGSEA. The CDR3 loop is CSVNHRVLQETQYF. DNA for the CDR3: TGCAGCGTGAACCACAGGGTCCTCCAAGAGACCCAGTACTTC. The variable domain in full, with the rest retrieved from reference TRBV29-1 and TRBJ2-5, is SAVISQKPSRDICQRGTSLTIQCQVDSQVTMMFWYRQQPGQSLTLIATANQGSEATYESGFVIDKFPISRPNLTFSTLTVSNMSPEDSSIYLCSVNHRVLQETQYFGPGTRLLVL.

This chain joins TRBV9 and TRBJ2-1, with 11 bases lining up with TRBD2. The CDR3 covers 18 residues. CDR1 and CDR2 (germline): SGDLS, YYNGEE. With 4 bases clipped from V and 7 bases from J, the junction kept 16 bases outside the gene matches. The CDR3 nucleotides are TGTGCCAGCAGCCCCCCCCTGGTGGCTAGCGGGAGGAGGAATGAGCAGTTCTTC. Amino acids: CASSPPLVASGRRNEQFF. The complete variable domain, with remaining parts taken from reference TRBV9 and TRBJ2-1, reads DSGVTQTPKHLITATGQRVTLRCSPRSGDLSVYWYQQSLDQGLQFLIQYYNGEERAKGNILERFSAQQFPDLHSELNLSSLELGDSALYFCASSPPLVASGRRNEQFFGPGTRLTVL.

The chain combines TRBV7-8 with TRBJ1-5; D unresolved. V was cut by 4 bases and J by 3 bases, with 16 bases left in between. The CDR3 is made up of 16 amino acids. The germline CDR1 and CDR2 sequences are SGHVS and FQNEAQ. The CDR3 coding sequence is TGTGCCAGCAGCTCGCAACAGAGATCATACAATCAGCCCCAGCATTTT. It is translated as CASSSQQRSYNQPQHF. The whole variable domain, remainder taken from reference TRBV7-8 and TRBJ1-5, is GAGVSQSPRYKVAKRGQDVALRCDPISGHVSLFWYQQALGQGPEFLTYFQNEAQLDKSGLPSDRFFAERPEGSVSTLKIQRTQQEDSAVYLCASSSQQRSYNQPQHFGDGTRLSIL.

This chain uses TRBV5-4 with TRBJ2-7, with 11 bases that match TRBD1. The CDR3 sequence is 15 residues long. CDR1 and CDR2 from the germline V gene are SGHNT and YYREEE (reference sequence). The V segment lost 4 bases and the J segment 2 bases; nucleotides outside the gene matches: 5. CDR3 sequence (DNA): TGTGCCAGCAGCCCGGACAGGGGGCGTCCCTACGAGCAGTACTTC. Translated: CASSPDRGRPYEQYF. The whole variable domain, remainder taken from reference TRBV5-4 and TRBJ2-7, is ETGVTQSPTHLIKTRGQQVTLRCSSQSGHNTVSWYQQALGQGPQFIFQYYREEENGRGNFPPRFSGLQFPNYSSELNVNALELDDSALYLCASSPDRGRPYEQYFGPGTRLTVT.

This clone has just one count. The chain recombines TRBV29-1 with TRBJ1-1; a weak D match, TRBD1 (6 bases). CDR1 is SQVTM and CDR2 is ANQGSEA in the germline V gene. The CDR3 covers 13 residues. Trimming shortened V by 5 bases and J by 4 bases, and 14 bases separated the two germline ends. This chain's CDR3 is CSVNRALGTEAFF. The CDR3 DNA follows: TGCAGCGTTAACAGGGCGTTGGGCACTGAAGCTTTCTTT.

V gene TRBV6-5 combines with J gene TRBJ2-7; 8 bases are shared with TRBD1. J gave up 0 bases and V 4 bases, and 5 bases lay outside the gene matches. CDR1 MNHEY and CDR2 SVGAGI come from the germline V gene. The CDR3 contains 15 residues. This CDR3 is CASSSGQAYSYEQYF. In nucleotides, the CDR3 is TGTGCCAGCAGTTCGGGACAGGCGTACTCCTACGAGCAGTACTTC.

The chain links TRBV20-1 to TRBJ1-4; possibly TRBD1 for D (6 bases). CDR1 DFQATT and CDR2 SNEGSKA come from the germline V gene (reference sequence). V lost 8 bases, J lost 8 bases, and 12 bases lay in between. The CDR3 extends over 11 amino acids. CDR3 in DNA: TGCAGTACAGGGTCTCGGGAAAAACTGTTTTTT. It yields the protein CSTGSREKLFF.

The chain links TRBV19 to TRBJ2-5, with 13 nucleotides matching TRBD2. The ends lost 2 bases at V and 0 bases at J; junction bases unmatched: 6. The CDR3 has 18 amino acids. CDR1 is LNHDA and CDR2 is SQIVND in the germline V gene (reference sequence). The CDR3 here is CASSIRGGLAGNQETQYF. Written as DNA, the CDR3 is TGTGCCAGTAGTATACGGGGGGGACTAGCGGGGAACCAAGAGACCCAGTACTTC.

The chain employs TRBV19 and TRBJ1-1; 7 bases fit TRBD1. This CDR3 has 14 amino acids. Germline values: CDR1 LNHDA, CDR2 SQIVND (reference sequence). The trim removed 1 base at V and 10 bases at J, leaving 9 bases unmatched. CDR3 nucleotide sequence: TGTGCCAGTAGTATAGTCCCGAGACAGGGATCAGCTTTCTTT. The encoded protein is CASSIVPRQGSAFF.

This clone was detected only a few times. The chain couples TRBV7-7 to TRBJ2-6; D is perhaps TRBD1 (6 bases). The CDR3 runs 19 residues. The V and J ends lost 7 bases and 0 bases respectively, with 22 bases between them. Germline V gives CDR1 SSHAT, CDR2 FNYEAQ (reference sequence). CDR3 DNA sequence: TGTGCCAGCACCCAAGAGGTGTCAGGGGCCAACTCTGGGGCCAACGTCCTGACTTTC. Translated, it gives CASTQEVSGANSGANVLTF.

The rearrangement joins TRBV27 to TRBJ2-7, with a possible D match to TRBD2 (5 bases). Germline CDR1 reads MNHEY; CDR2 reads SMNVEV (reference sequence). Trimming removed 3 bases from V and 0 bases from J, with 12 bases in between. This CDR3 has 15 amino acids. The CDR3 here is CASSFSLVTSYEQYF. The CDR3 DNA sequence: TGTGCCAGCAGTTTCTCACTAGTCACCTCCTACGAGCAGTACTTC.

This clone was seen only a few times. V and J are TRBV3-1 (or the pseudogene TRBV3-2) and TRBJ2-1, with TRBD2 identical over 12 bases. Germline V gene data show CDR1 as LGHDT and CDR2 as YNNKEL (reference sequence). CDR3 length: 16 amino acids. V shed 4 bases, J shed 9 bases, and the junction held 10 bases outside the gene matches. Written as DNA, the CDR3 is TGTGCCAGCAGCCGAACGACTAGCGGGAGTATAAGTGAGCAGTTCTTC. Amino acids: CASSRTTSGSISEQFF.

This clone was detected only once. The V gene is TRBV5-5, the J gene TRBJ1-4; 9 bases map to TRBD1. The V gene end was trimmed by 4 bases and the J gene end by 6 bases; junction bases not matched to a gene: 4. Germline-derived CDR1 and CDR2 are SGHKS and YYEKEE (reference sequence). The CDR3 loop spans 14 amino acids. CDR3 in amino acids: CASSLRQGDEKLFF. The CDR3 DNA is TGTGCCAGCAGCCTCCGACAGGGGGATGAAAAACTGTTTTTT.

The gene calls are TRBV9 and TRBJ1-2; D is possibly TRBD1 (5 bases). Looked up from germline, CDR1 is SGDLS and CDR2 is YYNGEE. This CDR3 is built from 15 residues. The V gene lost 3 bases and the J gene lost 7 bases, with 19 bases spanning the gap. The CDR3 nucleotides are TGTGCCAGCAGCGAACCGGGGCGGGAGGGAAGTGGCTACACCTTC. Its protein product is CASSEPGREGSGYTF. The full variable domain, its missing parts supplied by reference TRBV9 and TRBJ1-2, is DSGVTQTPKHLITATGQRVTLRCSPRSGDLSVYWYQQSLDQGLQFLIQYYNGEERAKGNILERFSAQQFPDLHSELNLSSLELGDSALYFCASSEPGREGSGYTFGSGTRLTVV.